This T cell receptor (beta chain) was identified during a study of cytomegalovirus exposure and HLA in healthy donors. Germline lookup yields CDR1 SGHDT and CDR2 YYEEEE. The CDR3 is 14 amino acids. The PCR employed 60 Vbeta primers together with 13 Jbeta primers. The assay was immunoSEQ multiplex PCR, and TCRdb's table has in-frame clones only and misses some. The repertoire holds some 180,000 clones, with around 82% as singletons. J is TRBJ2-5 and V is TRBV5-6, with D hard to call. The DNA end favors TRBJ2-7, so the J call may be wrong. This clonotype was sampled from a woman aged 25 to 39 in good health and CMV-seropositive. The sequenced sample was PBMCs. In nucleotides, the CDR3 is TGTGCCAGCAGCTTGGTCGCTACCTACTACGAGCAGTACTTC. Amino acids: CASSLVATYYEQYF.